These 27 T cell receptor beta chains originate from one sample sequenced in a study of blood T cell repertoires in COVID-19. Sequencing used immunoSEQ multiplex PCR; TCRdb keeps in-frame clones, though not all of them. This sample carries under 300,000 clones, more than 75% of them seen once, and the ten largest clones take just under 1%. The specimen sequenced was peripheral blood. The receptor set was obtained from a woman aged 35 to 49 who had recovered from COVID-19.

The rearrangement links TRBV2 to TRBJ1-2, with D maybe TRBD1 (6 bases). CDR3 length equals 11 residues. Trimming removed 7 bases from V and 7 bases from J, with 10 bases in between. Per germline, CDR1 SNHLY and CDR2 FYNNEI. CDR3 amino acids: CASTRTAGYTF. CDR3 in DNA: TGTGCCAGCACCCGGACAGCTGGCTACACCTTC. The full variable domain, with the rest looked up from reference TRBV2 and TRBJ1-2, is EPEVTQTPSHQVTQMGQEVILRCVPISNHLYFYWYRQILGQKVEFLVSFYNNEISEKSEIFDDQFSVERPDGSNFTLKIRSTKLEDSAMYFCASTRTAGYTFGSGTRLTVV.

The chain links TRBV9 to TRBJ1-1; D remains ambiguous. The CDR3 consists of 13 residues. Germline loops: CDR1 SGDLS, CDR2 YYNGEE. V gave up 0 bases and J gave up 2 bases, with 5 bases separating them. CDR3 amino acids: CASSVGPNTEAFF. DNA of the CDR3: TGTGCCAGCAGCGTAGGGCCAAACACTGAAGCTTTCTTT.

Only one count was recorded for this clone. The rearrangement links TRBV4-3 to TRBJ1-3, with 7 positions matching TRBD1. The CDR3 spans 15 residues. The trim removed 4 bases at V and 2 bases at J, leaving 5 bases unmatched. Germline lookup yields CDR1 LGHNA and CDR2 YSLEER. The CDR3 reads CASSRNTGAGNTIYF. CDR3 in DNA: TGCGCCAGCAGCCGGAACACAGGGGCTGGAAACACCATATATTTT.

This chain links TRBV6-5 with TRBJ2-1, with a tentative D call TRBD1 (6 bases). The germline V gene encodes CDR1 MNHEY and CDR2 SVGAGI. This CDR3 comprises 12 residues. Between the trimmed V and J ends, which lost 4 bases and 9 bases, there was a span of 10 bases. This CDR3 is CASSSRQAEQFF. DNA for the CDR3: TGTGCCAGCAGTTCCCGACAGGCTGAGCAGTTCTTC.

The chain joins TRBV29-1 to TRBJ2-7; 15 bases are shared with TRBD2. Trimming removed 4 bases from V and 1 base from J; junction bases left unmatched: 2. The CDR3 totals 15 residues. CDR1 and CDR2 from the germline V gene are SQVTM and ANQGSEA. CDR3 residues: CSVGGTSGRSYEQYF. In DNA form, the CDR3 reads TGCAGCGTTGGTGGGACTAGCGGGAGGTCCTACGAGCAGTACTTC.

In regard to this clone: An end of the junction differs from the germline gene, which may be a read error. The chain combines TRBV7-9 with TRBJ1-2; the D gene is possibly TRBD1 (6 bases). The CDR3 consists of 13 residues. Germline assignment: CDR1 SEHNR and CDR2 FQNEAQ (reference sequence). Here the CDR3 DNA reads TGTGCCAGCAGCTTAGCGGGGGCCGGGCCCTTTCCCTTC. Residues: CASSLAGAGPFPF. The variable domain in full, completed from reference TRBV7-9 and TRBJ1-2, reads DTGVSQNPRHKITKRGQNVTFRCDPISEHNRLYWYRQTLGQGPEFLTYFQNEAQLEKSRLLSDRFSAERPKGSFSTLEIQRTEQGDSAMYLCASSLAGAGPFPFGSGTRLTVV.

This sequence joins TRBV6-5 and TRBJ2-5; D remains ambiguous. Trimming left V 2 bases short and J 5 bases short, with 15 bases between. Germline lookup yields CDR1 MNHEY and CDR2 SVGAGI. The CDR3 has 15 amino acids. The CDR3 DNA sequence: TGTGCCAGCAGTTACACAACCGTCCCCGGGGAGACCCAGTACTTC. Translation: CASSYTTVPGETQYF.

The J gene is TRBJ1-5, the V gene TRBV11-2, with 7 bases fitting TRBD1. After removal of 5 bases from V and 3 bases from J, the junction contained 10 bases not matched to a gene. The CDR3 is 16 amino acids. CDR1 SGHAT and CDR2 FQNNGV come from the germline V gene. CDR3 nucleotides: TGTGCCAGCAGCCACAGAGGGGACAGCTACAATCAGCCCCAGCATTTT. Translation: CASSHRGDSYNQPQHF.

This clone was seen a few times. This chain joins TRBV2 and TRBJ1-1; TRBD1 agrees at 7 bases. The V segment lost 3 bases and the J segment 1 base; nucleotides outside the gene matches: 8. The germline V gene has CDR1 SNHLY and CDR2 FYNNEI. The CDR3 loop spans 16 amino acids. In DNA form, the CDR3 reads TGTGCCAGCAGTGACCACAGGGGCACTAGGAACACTGAAGCTTTCTTT. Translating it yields CASSDHRGTRNTEAFF.

DNA for the CDR3: TGTGCCAGCACCGGACTAGCGAGGCCCCAAGAGACCCAGTACTTC. Amino acids: CASTGLARPQETQYF. The chain joins TRBV2 to TRBJ2-5; 9 positions match TRBD2. CDR3 length: 15 residues. Germline CDR1 and CDR2: SNHLY and FYNNEI. After removal of 7 bases from V and 1 base from J, the junction contained 7 bases not matched to a gene.

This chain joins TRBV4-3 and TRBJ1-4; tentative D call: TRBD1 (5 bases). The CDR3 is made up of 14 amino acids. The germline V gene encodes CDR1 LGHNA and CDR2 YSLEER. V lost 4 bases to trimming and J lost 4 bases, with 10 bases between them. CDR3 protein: CASSPRGSNEKLFF. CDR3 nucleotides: TGCGCCAGCAGCCCCCGGGGGAGTAATGAAAAACTGTTTTTT.

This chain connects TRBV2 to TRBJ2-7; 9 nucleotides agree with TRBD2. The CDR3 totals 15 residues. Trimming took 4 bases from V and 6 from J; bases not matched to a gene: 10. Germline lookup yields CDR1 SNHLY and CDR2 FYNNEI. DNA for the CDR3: TGTGCCAGCAGTGGGGGCCCGGGACTAGCCTCCGAGCAGTACTTC. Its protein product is CASSGGPGLASEQYF.

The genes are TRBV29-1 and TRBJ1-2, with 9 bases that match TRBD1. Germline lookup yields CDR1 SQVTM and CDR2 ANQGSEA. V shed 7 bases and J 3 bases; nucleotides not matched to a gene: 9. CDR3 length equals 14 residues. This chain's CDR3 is CSATGQGLDYGYTF. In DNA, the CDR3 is TGCAGCGCTACGGGACAGGGCCTTGACTATGGCTACACCTTC. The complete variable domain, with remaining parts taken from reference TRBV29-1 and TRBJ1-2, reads SAVISQKPSRDICQRGTSLTIQCQVDSQVTMMFWYRQQPGQSLTLIATANQGSEATYESGFVIDKFPISRPNLTFSTLTVSNMSPEDSSIYLCSATGQGLDYGYTFGSGTRLTVV.

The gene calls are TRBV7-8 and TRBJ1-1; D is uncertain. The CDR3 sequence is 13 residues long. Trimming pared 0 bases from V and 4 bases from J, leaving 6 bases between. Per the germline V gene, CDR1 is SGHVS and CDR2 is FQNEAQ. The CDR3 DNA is TGTGCCAGCAGCTTAGCAGAACTCACTGAAGCTTTCTTT. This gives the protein CASSLAELTEAFF.

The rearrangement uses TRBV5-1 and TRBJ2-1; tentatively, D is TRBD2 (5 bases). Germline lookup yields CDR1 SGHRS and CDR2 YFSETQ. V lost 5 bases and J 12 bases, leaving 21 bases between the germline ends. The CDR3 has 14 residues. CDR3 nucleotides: TGCGCCAGCAGTGAAGGGAGCCTCGGAATGGGGCAGTTCTTC. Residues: CASSEGSLGMGQFF.

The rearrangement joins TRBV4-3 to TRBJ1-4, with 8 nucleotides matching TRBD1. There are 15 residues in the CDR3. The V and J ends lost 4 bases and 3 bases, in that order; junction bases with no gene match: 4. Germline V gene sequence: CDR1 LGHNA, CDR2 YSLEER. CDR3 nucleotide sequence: TGCGCCAGCAGCCCAGGGGGCGTCGCTAATGAAAAACTGTTTTTT. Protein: CASSPGGVANEKLFF.

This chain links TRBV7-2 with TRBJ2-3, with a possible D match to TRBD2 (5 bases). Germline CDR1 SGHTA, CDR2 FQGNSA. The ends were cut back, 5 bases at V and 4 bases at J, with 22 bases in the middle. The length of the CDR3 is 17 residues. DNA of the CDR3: TGTGCCAGCAGCCAATCCCTCGCGAGGGCGGGCCCAGATACGCAGTATTTT. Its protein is CASSQSLARAGPDTQYF. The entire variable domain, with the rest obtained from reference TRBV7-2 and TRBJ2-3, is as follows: GAGVSQSPSNKVTEKGKDVELRCDPISGHTALYWYRQSLGQGLEFLIYFQGNSAPDKSGLPSDRFSAERTGGSVSTLTIQRTQQEDSAVYLCASSQSLARAGPDTQYFGPGTRLTVL.

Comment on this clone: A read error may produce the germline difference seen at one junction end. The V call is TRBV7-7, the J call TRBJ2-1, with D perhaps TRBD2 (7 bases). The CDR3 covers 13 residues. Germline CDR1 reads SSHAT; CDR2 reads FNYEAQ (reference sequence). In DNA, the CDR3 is TGTGCTAGCAGCCACGGGGGCGGGAGTGAGCAGTTCTTC. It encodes CASSHGGGSEQFF.

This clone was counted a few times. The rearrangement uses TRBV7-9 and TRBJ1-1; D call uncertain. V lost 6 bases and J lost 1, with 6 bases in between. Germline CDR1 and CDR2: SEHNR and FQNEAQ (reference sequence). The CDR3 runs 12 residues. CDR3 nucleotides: TGTGCCAGCAGGCCGGGGAACACTGAAGCTTTCTTT. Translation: CASRPGNTEAFF.

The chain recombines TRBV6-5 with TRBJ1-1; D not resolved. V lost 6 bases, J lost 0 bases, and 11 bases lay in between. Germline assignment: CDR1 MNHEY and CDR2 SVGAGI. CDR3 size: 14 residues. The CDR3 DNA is TGTGCCAGCAGATCAGACACGCTGAACACTGAAGCTTTCTTT. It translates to CASRSDTLNTEAFF.

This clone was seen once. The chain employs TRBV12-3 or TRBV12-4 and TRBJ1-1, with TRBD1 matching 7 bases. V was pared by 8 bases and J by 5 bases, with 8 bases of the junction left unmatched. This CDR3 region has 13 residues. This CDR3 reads CASGPGGWTEAFF. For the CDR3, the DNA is TGTGCCAGCGGTCCAGGGGGGTGGACTGAAGCTTTCTTT.

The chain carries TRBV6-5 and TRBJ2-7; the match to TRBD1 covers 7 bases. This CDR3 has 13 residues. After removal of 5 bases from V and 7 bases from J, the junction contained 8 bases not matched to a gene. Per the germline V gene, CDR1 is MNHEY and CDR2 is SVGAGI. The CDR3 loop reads CASSTQGVGEQYF. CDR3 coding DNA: TGTGCCAGCAGTACGCAGGGGGTGGGGGAGCAGTACTTC.

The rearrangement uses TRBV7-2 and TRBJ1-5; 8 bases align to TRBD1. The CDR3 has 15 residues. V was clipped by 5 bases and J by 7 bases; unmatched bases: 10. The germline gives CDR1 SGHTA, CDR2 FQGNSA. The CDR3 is CASSPQTGAGQPQHF. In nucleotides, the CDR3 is TGTGCCAGCAGCCCCCAGACAGGGGCCGGGCAGCCCCAGCATTTT.

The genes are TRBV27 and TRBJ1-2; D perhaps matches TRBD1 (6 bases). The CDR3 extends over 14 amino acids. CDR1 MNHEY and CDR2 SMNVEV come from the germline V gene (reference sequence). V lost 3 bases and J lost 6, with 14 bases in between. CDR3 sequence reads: CASSLGRGGDGYTF. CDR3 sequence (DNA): TGTGCCAGCAGTTTGGGCAGGGGTGGTGATGGCTACACCTTC.

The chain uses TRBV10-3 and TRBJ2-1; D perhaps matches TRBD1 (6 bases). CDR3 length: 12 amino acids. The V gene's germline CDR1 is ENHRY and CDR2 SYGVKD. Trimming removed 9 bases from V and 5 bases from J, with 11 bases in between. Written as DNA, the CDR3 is TGTGCCATTGGACAGTGGGACAATGAGCAGTTCTTC. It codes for CAIGQWDNEQFF.

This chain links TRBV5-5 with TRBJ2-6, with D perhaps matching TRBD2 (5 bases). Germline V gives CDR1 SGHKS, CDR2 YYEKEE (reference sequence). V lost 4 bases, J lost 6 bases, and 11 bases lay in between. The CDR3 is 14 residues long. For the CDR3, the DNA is TGTGCCAGCAGCCCCGGGGTCCCGGCCAACGTCCTGACTTTC. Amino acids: CASSPGVPANVLTF.

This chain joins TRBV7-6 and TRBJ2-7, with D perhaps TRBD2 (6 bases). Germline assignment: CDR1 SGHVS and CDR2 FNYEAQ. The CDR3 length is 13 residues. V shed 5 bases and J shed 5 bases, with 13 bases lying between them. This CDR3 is CASSPTGVHEQYF. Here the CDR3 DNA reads TGTGCCAGCAGCCCAACGGGGGTGCACGAGCAGTACTTC.